The entry below describes one TCR beta chain. The data originate from a study of control samples from healthy donors and cancer patients. The CDR3 has 11 amino acids. CDR1 is SGHKS and CDR2 is YYEKEE in the germline V gene (reference sequence). The V end lost 2 bases, the J end lost 3 bases, and 2 bases lay between the germline ends. Assay: immunoSEQ multiplex PCR; the TCRdb copy retains only in-frame clones and omits some. The data show under 200,000 clones, with just under 95% seen just once and about 9.3% held by the top ten. The chain uses TRBV5-5 and TRBJ2-5; no firm D call. The sequence came from a woman in her 40s in good health. The specimen sequenced was blood. CDR3 sequence reads: CASSFKETQYF. The CDR3 bases are TGTGCCAGCAGCTTCAAAGAGACCCAGTACTTC.